This T cell receptor beta chain was found in a study of response to subunit inactivated influenza vaccine. Turning to this clonotype: What it recognizes is unknown.

In TCRdb, the RT-PCR reads were re-called with MiXCR into one record per CDR3 protein. Of under 200,000 distinct CDR3 sequences in the sample, about 10% were seen once. Trimming took 2 bases from V and 0 from J, leaving 14 bases between them. Per germline, CDR1 SQVTM and CDR2 ANQGSEA. The CDR3 runs 15 residues. Study-wide results and limits: The authors put forward the suggestion that each seasonal influenza vaccination may bring in only a limited number of new T cells.

This clonotype was sampled from a man between 50 and 75 years old who received an inactivated influenza vaccine. The chain is built from TRBV29-1 and TRBJ2-7; possible D gene TRBD2, 6 bases. This material consisted of CD8+ T cells sorted from PBMCs, taken approximately 25 months after vaccination. The CDR3 loop is CSVERGTGLSYEQYF. The CDR3 DNA reads as TGCAGCGTTGAAAGGGGAACGGGACTCTCCTACGAGCAGTACTTC.